This T cell receptor (beta chain) was recorded in a study of identical twins. This clonotype was observed many times. Its antigen is unknown. V gave up 5 bases and J gave up 2 bases; unmatched junction bases: 6. Germline loops: CDR1 ENHRY, CDR2 SYGVKD. The CDR3 is 14 residues long. Template switching added a universal primer binding site, and final cDNA carried unique molecular identifiers. From the 5' RACE reads, TCRdb called clonotypes with MiXCR, one entry per CDR3 protein. The profile shows hundreds of thousands of distinct CDR3 sequences, 7.5% of them singletons. General study results and limits: For cord blood, abundant beta clonotypes had fewer insertions, unlike memory repertoires, which showed none. Twin pairs had excess sharing that was weaker in beta out-of-frame sequences.

The sample was also reused in another study, on yellow fever vaccine responses in identical twins. From that paper: The T cell response to vaccination in identical twins was reportedly partly convergent and partly personalized.

The sample taken for sequencing was CD8+ T cells sorted from blood. The chain recombines TRBV10-3 with TRBJ2-7; 7 nucleotides align to TRBD1. The source of this sequence is a woman younger than 35 in good health. The CDR3 nucleotides are TGTGCCATCAGTACCGGGACAGAGGCCTACGAGCAGTACTTC. It translates to CAISTGTEAYEQYF.